The 23 T cell receptor beta chains listed next were all sequenced from one sample in a study of control samples from healthy donors and cancer patients. Generated by immunoSEQ multiplex PCR, the TCRdb table keeps only in-frame clones and is missing some. Of 150,000 to 180,000 clones listed, roughly 94% are singletons. Material: blood. These TCRs come from a man between 35 and 55 years old in good health.

This sequence joins TRBV28 and TRBJ2-7, with D perhaps matching TRBD2 (6 bases). The length of the CDR3 is 13 residues. V was shortened by 3 bases and J by 4 bases, with 10 bases between the two germline ends. CDR1 MDHEN and CDR2 SYDVKM come from the germline V gene. CDR3 in amino acids: CASSLGGGYEQYF. DNA of the CDR3: TGTGCCAGCAGTTTGGGGGGTGGTTACGAGCAGTACTTC.

This clone occurred once. The DNA is left out, because the CDR3 cannot be placed on it with certainty; the CDR3 is given as TCRdb lists it. V gene TRBV28 combines with J gene TRBJ2-2; the D call in the table, TRBD1, was not verified against the DNA. Germline V CDR1 and CDR2: MDHEN, SYDVKM. 15 amino acids form the CDR3, both terminal residues included. Here the CDR3 reads CASSSSTGLVGELFF.

The rearrangement joins TRBV10-2 to TRBJ2-2; 9 nucleotides agree with TRBD1. Trimming took 6 bases from V and 5 from J; bases not matched to a gene: 4. Germline CDR1 WSHSY, CDR2 SAAADI. The CDR3 is 14 amino acids. CDR3 DNA sequence: TGCGCCAGCAGGGGGACAGGGAGAACCGGGGAGCTGTTTTTT. Protein: CASRGTGRTGELFF.

This chain uses TRBV28 with TRBJ1-4; D uncertain. The germline V gene encodes CDR1 MDHEN and CDR2 SYDVKM. CDR3 size: 14 residues. V lost 8 bases to trimming and J lost 0 bases, with 10 bases between them. As DNA, the CDR3 is TGTGCCAGCGTCCGGGCTACAACTAATGAAAAACTGTTTTTT. Protein sequence: CASVRATTNEKLFF.

V usage is TRBV5-1 and J usage is TRBJ1-6; no firm D call. Trimming took off 0 bases at V and 7 bases at J, with 5 bases between the two ends. This CDR3 region has 13 residues. From germline, CDR1 is SGHRS and CDR2 YFSETQ. CDR3: CASSLDPNSPLHF. In DNA, the CDR3 is TGCGCCAGCAGCTTGGATCCAAATTCACCCCTCCACTTT. Supplemented by reference TRBV5-1 and TRBJ1-6, the full variable domain reads KAGVTQTPRYLIKTRGQQVTLSCSPISGHRSVSWYQQTPGQGLQFLFEYFSETQRNKGNFPGRFSGRQFSNSRSEMNVSTLELGDSALYLCASSLDPNSPLHFGNGTRLTVT.

The chain recombines TRBV24-1 with TRBJ2-2, with D unclear. CDR3 length: 13 residues. V lost 9 bases and J lost 4, with 11 bases in between. CDR1 is KGHDR, CDR2 SFDVKD, per germline. CDR3 residues: CATGVEFTGELFF. The CDR3, as DNA: TGTGCCACCGGGGTAGAGTTCACCGGGGAGCTGTTTTTT.

This chain uses TRBV11-3 with TRBJ1-1; TRBD1 matches at 7 bases. Germline V lookup: CDR1 SGHNT, CDR2 YENEEA. The J segment lost 3 bases and the V segment lost 3 bases, leaving 13 bases of the junction unmatched. This CDR3 contains 17 residues. CDR3 in DNA: TGTGCCAGCAGCTTTAGATCGAGACAGGGCGCGGACACTGAAGCTTTCTTT. Protein product: CASSFRSRQGADTEAFF.

The gene calls are TRBV10-3 and TRBJ1-1; D not resolved. The CDR3 spans 13 residues. Per germline, CDR1 ENHRY and CDR2 SYGVKD. The V gene lost 4 bases and the J gene lost 5 bases, with 11 bases spanning the gap. The CDR3 here is CAISGGAGTEAFF. DNA for the CDR3: TGTGCCATCAGTGGAGGAGCCGGGACTGAAGCTTTCTTT.

The genes are TRBV4-3 and TRBJ1-1; D is unclear. V was cut by 0 bases and J by 6 bases, with 8 bases left in between. This CDR3 spans 13 amino acids. CDR1 and CDR2 from the germline V gene are LGHNA and YSLEER. CDR3 bases: TGCGCCAGCAGCCAAGATCATGCCGCTGAAGCTTTCTTT. This translates into CASSQDHAAEAFF.

To note about this clone: Other DNA sequences within the sample encode an identical CDR3. The V and J genes are TRBV27 and TRBJ1-6; D is unclear. Per the germline V gene, CDR1 is MNHEY and CDR2 is SMNVEV (reference sequence). V gave up 3 bases and J gave up 6 bases, with 3 bases separating them. The CDR3 runs 12 residues. The CDR3 bases are TGTGCCAGCAGTTTCCTTAATTCACCCCTCCACTTT. Protein sequence: CASSFLNSPLHF.

V and J are TRBV5-1 and TRBJ2-1, with a tentative D call TRBD2 (5 bases). This CDR3 has 15 amino acids. V was shortened by 5 bases and J by 1 base, with 13 bases between the two germline ends. Germline V CDR1 and CDR2: SGHRS, YFSETQ. The DNA for the CDR3 is TGCGCCAGCAGTCGGACTCCGCCTTCCTACAATGAGCAGTTCTTC. Amino acid sequence: CASSRTPPSYNEQFF.

V is TRBV2 and J is TRBJ1-3; D remains unclear. V gave up 8 bases and J gave up 7 bases, with 18 bases separating them. The CDR3 contains 14 residues. Looked up from germline, CDR1 is SNHLY and CDR2 is FYNNEI. The CDR3 nucleotides are TGTGCCAGCCTGGAGAGTTTAACCACTAACACCATATATTTT. Translation gives CASLESLTTNTIYF. Filled out from reference TRBV2 and TRBJ1-3, the complete variable domain reads EPEVTQTPSHQVTQMGQEVILRCVPISNHLYFYWYRQILGQKVEFLVSFYNNEISEKSEIFDDQFSVERPDGSNFTLKIRSTKLEDSAMYFCASLESLTTNTIYFGEGSWLTVV.

V gene TRBV11-1 combines with J gene TRBJ2-5; a possible D gene is TRBD2 (6 bases). This CDR3 has 14 amino acids. Per germline, CDR1 SGHAT and CDR2 FQDESV (reference sequence). V was shortened by 1 base and J by 9 bases, with 15 bases between the two germline ends. CDR3 nucleotide sequence: TGTGCCAGCAGCTTAGAGGTTCACGGGGAGGCCCAGTACTTC. Residues: CASSLEVHGEAQYF.

The genes are TRBV7-2 and TRBJ1-6; 7 bases fit TRBD1. J lost 14 bases, V lost 1 base, and 11 bases had no gene match. Germline V lookup: CDR1 SGHTA, CDR2 FQGNSA. The CDR3 has 15 residues. CDR3 nucleotides: TGTGCCAGCAGCTTAGAGGGCAGGGGGAGAGGGGCCCTCCACTTT. It translates to CASSLEGRGRGALHF. Full variable domain (outside the CDR3, taken from reference TRBV7-2 and TRBJ1-6): GAGVSQSPSNKVTEKGKDVELRCDPISGHTALYWYRQSLGQGLEFLIYFQGNSAPDKSGLPSDRFSAERTGGSVSTLTIQRTQQEDSAVYLCASSLEGRGRGALHFGNGTRLTVT.

J is TRBJ1-1 and V is TRBV2, with D hard to call. Trimming cost V 2 bases and J 3 bases, with 10 bases left between them. The CDR3 runs 14 residues. Germline V gives CDR1 SNHLY, CDR2 FYNNEI. The CDR3 spells CASSEQLRHTEAFF. The CDR3 region has the DNA TGTGCCAGCAGTGAACAACTGCGGCACACTGAAGCTTTCTTT.

This chain links TRBV7-2 with TRBJ2-3, with a tentative D call TRBD2 (5 bases). This CDR3 spans 15 amino acids. Trimming took 2 bases from V and 6 from J, leaving 15 bases between them. Germline CDR1 reads SGHTA; CDR2 reads FQGNSA. The CDR3 region has the DNA TGTGCCAGCAGCTTACGTGTATCGGGGAAGGATACGCAGTATTTT. Residues: CASSLRVSGKDTQYF.

The J gene is TRBJ1-5, the V gene TRBV2; TRBD1 matches 9 bases. The germline V gene encodes CDR1 SNHLY and CDR2 FYNNEI. The CDR3 is 18 residues long. J gave up 3 bases and V 8 bases, and 17 bases lay outside the gene matches. CDR3 loop: CASVRNPPGTGFNQPQHF. CDR3 DNA: TGTGCCAGCGTCCGAAATCCCCCCGGGACAGGGTTCAATCAGCCCCAGCATTTT.

The rearrangement uses TRBV4-3 and TRBJ2-2, with 8 bases matching TRBD1. This CDR3 is 15 amino acids long. The V and J ends lost 4 bases and 5 bases, in that order; junction bases with no gene match: 6. CDR1 and CDR2 from the germline V gene are LGHNA and YSLEER. DNA of the CDR3: TGCGCCAGCAGCCGCAGGACAGGGCAGACCGGGGAGCTGTTTTTT. Translated, it gives CASSRRTGQTGELFF.

The rearrangement joins TRBV5-6 to TRBJ1-2; 9 positions match TRBD1. This CDR3 comprises 14 residues. Germline V gene sequence: CDR1 SGHDT, CDR2 YYEEEE. Losses at the gene ends were 3 bases for V and 6 bases for J; bases not matched to a gene: 6. The chain's CDR3 is CASSWGQGENGYTF. The CDR3 coding sequence is TGTGCCAGCAGCTGGGGACAGGGAGAAAATGGCTACACCTTC. Looking up the rest from reference TRBV5-6 and TRBJ1-2 gives the full variable domain: DAGVTQSPTHLIKTRGQQVTLRCSPKSGHDTVSWYQQALGQGPQFIFQYYEEEERQRGNFPDRFSGHQFPNYSSELNVNALLLGDSALYLCASSWGQGENGYTFGSGTRLTVV.

The genes are TRBV27 and TRBJ2-7; tentatively, D is TRBD2 (6 bases). The CDR3 has 13 residues. CDR1 is MNHEY, CDR2 SMNVEV, per germline (reference sequence). Trimming removed 3 bases at V and 3 bases at J, with 9 bases between. The CDR3 region is CASSFRTNYEQYF. CDR3 nucleotide sequence: TGTGCCAGCAGTTTTCGGACTAACTACGAGCAGTACTTC.

This clone was counted once. This sequence joins TRBV3-1 (or the pseudogene TRBV3-2) and TRBJ2-5; D is unresolved. Germline CDR1 LGHDT, CDR2 YNNKEL (reference sequence). The CDR3 has 14 amino acids. Trimming took 4 bases from V and 7 from J, leaving 16 bases between them. The CDR3 DNA reads as TGTGCCAGCAGCCCTTTTGCGGCACCAGGGACCCAGTACTTC. It is translated as CASSPFAAPGTQYF.

The chain links TRBV7-2 to TRBJ2-5; the match to TRBD1 covers 8 bases. The CDR3 has 15 residues. From germline, CDR1 is SGHTA and CDR2 FQGNSA. V lost 5 bases, J lost 6 bases, and 11 bases stayed unmatched. CDR3 amino acids: CASSPDNTGGQTQYF. The CDR3, as DNA: TGTGCCAGCAGCCCGGACAATACAGGGGGGCAGACCCAGTACTTC.

This chain connects TRBV19 to TRBJ1-1; D is unresolved. V dropped 6 bases and J dropped 7 bases, with 15 bases sitting between them. The CDR3 is 13 residues long. CDR1 LNHDA and CDR2 SQIVND come from the germline V gene (reference sequence). The CDR3 DNA is TGTGCCAGTAGGATCTTAGGGCATTTTGAAGCTTTCTTT. Encoded protein: CASRILGHFEAFF.